The T cell receptor beta chain under discussion was sequenced for a study of tumor-infiltrating lymphocytes in oesophageal squamous cell carcinoma. TCRdb reanalysed the PCR reads using MiXCR and keeps one entry per CDR3 protein. The repertoire has over 8,500 distinct CDR3 sequences, approximately 52% of them found once; the top ten carry 15% to 20%. The CDR3 sequence is 15 residues long. Per germline, CDR1 SEHNR and CDR2 FQNEAQ (reference sequence). The receptor was derived from a female donor with esophageal squamous cell carcinoma. Sequenced input: esophageal tumor tissue. The chain joins TRBV7-9 to TRBJ2-5, with 8 bases identical to TRBD1. TRBJ2-7 explains the end of the DNA better; the J call may be wrong. The CDR3 region is CASSNPGQATYEQYF. The CDR3 nucleotides read TGTGCCAGCAGCAACCCGGGACAGGCCACCTACGAGCAGTACTTC.